This entry is about one T cell receptor beta chain. Antigen: not known. This sample was taken from a study of beta chain features in type 1 diabetes. Overall study results and limits: Among patients, naive, central memory and Treg TCRB repertoires appeared more similar than among healthy donors. A moderate, significant TCRB CDR3 shortening appeared in type 1 diabetes across four CD4+ subsets. A pattern of fewer insertions and more deletions at VDJ junctions was seen in type 1 diabetes patients. Any HLA type influence on TCRB rearrangement was left unresolved here.

Of the isolated RNA, all was reverse transcribed, and so the sequenced material was expressed TCRB transcripts. The protocol was immunoSEQ multiplex PCR, while the TCRdb copy is restricted to in-frame clones and leaves out a portion. The repertoire holds about 160,000 clones, with 9% to 10% as singletons. The sequence was collected from a woman aged 18-35 years in good health. The material sequenced was central memory CD4+ T cells from blood.

The CDR3 nucleotides read TGCGCCAGCACCTCTGGGGGGTCAGATCAAGAGACCCAGTACTTC. Translation: CASTSGGSDQETQYF. This rearrangement joins TRBV5-1 to TRBJ2-5; possible D gene TRBD2, 6 bases. The V end was cut by 6 bases, the J end by 2 bases, with 17 bases between. Germline CDR1 and CDR2: SGHRS and YFSETQ. The CDR3 sequence is 15 residues long.